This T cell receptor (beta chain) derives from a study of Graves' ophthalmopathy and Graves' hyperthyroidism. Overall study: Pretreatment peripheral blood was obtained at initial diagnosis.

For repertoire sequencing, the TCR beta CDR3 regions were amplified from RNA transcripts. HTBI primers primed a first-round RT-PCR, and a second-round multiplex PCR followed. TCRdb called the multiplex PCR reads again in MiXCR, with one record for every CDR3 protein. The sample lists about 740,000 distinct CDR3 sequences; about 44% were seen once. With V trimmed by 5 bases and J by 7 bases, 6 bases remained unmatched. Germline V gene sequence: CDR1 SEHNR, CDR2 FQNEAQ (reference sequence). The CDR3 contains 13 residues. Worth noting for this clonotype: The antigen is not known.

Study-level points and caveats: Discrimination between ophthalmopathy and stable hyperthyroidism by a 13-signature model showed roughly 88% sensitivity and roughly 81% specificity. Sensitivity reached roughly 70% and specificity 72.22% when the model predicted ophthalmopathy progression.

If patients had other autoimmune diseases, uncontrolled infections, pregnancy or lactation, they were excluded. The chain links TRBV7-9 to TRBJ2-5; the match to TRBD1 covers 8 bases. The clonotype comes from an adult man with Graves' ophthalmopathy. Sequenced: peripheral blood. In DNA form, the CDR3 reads TGTGCCAGCAGCCGCGGACAGGGCGGGACCCAGTACTTC. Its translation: CASSRGQGGTQYF.